This T cell receptor (beta chain) appears in the sequencing data of a study of T cell repertoires in cytomegalovirus infection. In this sample, this clonotype turned up many times. TCRdb passed the reads through MiXCR, listing each CDR3 protein once. This table has about 200,000 distinct CDR3 sequences, 8% to 10% appearing once. The germline gives CDR1 SGHTA, CDR2 FQGNSA. This CDR3 is built from 16 residues. The V and J ends lost 4 bases and 5 bases respectively, with 20 bases between them. Sequenced: PBMCs. This TCR came from a human donor in good health (CMV status not recorded). Some clones in this sample may be carry-over from other donors' samples. The J gene is TRBJ1-2, the V gene TRBV7-2; D unclear. CDR3 bases: TGTGCCAGCAGCTACCTTACGCGGGCAGGAGGATATGGCTACACCTTC. Translation gives CASSYLTRAGGYGYTF.